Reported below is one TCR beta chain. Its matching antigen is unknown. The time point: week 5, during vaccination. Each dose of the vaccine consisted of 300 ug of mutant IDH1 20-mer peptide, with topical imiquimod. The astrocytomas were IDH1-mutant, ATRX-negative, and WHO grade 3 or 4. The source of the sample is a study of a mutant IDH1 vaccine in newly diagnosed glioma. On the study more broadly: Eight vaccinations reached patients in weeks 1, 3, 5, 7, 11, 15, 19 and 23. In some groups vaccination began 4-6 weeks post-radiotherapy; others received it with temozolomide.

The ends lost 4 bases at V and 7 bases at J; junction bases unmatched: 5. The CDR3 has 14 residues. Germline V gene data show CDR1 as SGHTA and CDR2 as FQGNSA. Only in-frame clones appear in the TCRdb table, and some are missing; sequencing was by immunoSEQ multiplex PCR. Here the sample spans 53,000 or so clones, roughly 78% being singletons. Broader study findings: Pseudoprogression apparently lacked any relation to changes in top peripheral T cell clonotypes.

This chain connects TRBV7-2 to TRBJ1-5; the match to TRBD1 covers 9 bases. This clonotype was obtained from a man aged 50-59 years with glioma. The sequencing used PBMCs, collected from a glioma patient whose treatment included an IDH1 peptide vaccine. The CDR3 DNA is TGTGCCAGCAGCTCGACAGGGGGAGGACAGCCCCAGCATTTT. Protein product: CASSSTGGGQPQHF.